The 25 T cell receptor beta chains below were found in one sample sequenced in a study of blood T cell repertoires in COVID-19. Repertoires were generated with immunoSEQ multiplex PCR, while TCRdb's copy carries only in-frame clones and drops some. The sample lists some 240,000 clones; around 84% were seen once. The sequenced sample consisted of peripheral blood. The receptors here all came from a man aged 50 or older with active or convalescent COVID-19.

The rearrangement joins TRBV7-8 to TRBJ2-3, with 7 bases aligning to TRBD1. With V trimmed by 4 bases and J by 1 base, 5 bases remained unmatched. Germline values: CDR1 SGHVS, CDR2 FQNEAQ. The CDR3 has 15 residues. For the CDR3, the DNA is TGTGCCAGCAGCTCCTACAGGGGACGCACAGATACGCAGTATTTT. Amino acid sequence: CASSSYRGRTDTQYF.

Note on this clone: Other DNA sequences in this sample translate to the same CDR3. The chain couples TRBV20-1 to TRBJ1-1; no definite D call. V lost 6 bases to trimming and J lost 4 bases, with 9 bases between them. The germline V gene has CDR1 DFQATT and CDR2 SNEGSKA (reference sequence). CDR3 length: 11 amino acids. The CDR3 sequence is CSAGRSTEAFF. The CDR3 DNA reads as TGCAGTGCCGGGAGAAGCACTGAAGCTTTCTTT.

In DNA form, the CDR3 reads TGTGCCAGCAGTCCGCCCCAGGGGGCTATGGATGGCTACACCTTC. It yields the protein CASSPPQGAMDGYTF. This chain uses TRBV6-5 with TRBJ1-2; 8 bases map to TRBD1. CDR1 is MNHEY, CDR2 SVGAGI, per germline. There are 15 residues in the CDR3. V was pared by 5 bases and J by 6 bases, with 11 bases of the junction left unmatched.

The chain employs TRBV19 and TRBJ2-7; no firm D call. CDR3 length equals 13 residues. In germline, CDR1 is LNHDA, CDR2 SQIVND (reference sequence). Trimming removed 4 bases at V and 1 base at J, with 8 bases between. The CDR3 DNA is TGTGCCAGTAGTAAACTTCTATCCTACGAGCAGTACTTC. Its protein is CASSKLLSYEQYF.

The rearrangement links TRBV2 to TRBJ1-3, with unresolved D. The CDR3 extends over 13 amino acids. V was cut by 6 bases and J by 0 bases, with 6 bases left in between. The germline CDR1 and CDR2 sequences are SNHLY and FYNNEI. CDR3 sequence: CASRVRSGNTIYF. As DNA, the CDR3 is TGTGCCAGCAGGGTGCGCTCTGGAAACACCATATATTTT.

A word on this clone: Other DNA sequences of this sample code for an identical CDR3. The chain joins TRBV4-1 to TRBJ1-1, with a possible D match to TRBD1 (5 bases). V was pared by 4 bases and J by 2 bases, with 8 bases between. The germline V gene encodes CDR1 MGHRA and CDR2 YSYEKL. The CDR3 loop spans 13 amino acids. The CDR3 spells CASSRQGNTEAFF. The CDR3 DNA follows: TGCGCCAGCAGCCGGCAGGGAAACACTGAAGCTTTCTTT.

The chain carries TRBV5-6 and TRBJ2-1; D might be TRBD2 (5 bases). V was cut by 2 bases and J by 7 bases, with 13 bases left in between. The CDR3 covers 14 residues. Germline V gene lookup returns CDR1 SGHDT and CDR2 YYEEEE. The CDR3: CASSLTNRGNEQFF. Here the CDR3 DNA reads TGTGCCAGCAGCTTAACTAACCGCGGGAATGAGCAGTTCTTC.

The V call is TRBV21-1, the J call TRBJ2-2; the tabulated D call, TRBD1, remains unverified against the DNA. TRBV21-1 constitutes a pseudogene. The length of the CDR3 is 16 residues. The CDR3 DNA reads TGTGCCAGCAGTACACGGACAGGCGGTAACACCGGGGAGCTGTTTTTT. Encoded protein: CASSTRTGGNTGELFF.

The gene calls are TRBV15 and TRBJ2-3; 15 bases match TRBD2. The CDR3 totals 21 residues. Germline CDR1 reads LNHNV; CDR2 reads YYDKDF (reference sequence). Trimming took 0 bases from V and 2 from J; bases not matched to a gene: 12. This CDR3 reads CATSRDPRTSGRAFPTDTQYF. The CDR3 DNA is TGTGCCACCAGCAGAGATCCGCGGACTAGCGGGAGGGCCTTTCCCACAGATACGCAGTATTTT.

The count of this clone is one. The chain links TRBV19 to TRBJ1-6, with 8 bases that match TRBD1. This CDR3 region has 19 residues. Unmatched junction bases numbered 12, after V lost 5 bases and J lost 0 bases. Germline V gives CDR1 LNHDA, CDR2 SQIVND (reference sequence). The CDR3 protein is CASSLPQRTGSSYNSPLHF. The CDR3 DNA is TGTGCCAGTAGTTTACCGCAACGGACAGGGAGCTCCTATAATTCACCCCTCCACTTT.

The CDR3 DNA is TGTGCCAGCAGGCCATCTGGGACTAGCGGGTCGAAGTACTTC. Amino acid sequence: CASRPSGTSGSKYF. The chain has TRBV28 and TRBJ2-5; 12 nucleotides match TRBD2. The CDR3 spans 14 residues. The germline V gene has CDR1 MDHEN and CDR2 SYDVKM. The J segment lost 12 bases and the V segment lost 6 bases, leaving 11 bases of the junction unmatched.

The V and J genes are TRBV4-3 and TRBJ2-1, with TRBD1 as a possible D gene (5 bases). The CDR3 contains 18 residues. CDR1 is LGHNA, CDR2 YSLEER, per germline. V was shortened by 4 bases and J by 0 bases, with 19 bases between the two germline ends. The CDR3 sequence is CASSPRLGRGSSYNEQFF. The DNA for the CDR3 is TGCGCCAGCAGCCCCCGTTTGGGAAGGGGCAGCTCCTACAATGAGCAGTTCTTC.

V is TRBV19 and J is TRBJ1-2, with 7 bases that match TRBD1. J was trimmed by 4 bases and V by 6 bases; bases with no gene match: 5. The CDR3 runs to 13 residues. Germline lookup yields CDR1 LNHDA and CDR2 SQIVND (reference sequence). The CDR3 DNA sequence: TGTGCCAGTAGGCCGGGACAGTTCTATGGCTACACCTTC. Translation: CASRPGQFYGYTF.

As DNA, the CDR3 is TGTGCCACCTACCAGGGTTCCGACACTGAAGCTTTCTTT. The encoded protein is CATYQGSDTEAFF. The rearrangement uses TRBV6-5 and TRBJ1-1, with a weak D call TRBD1 (5 bases). This CDR3 is built from 13 residues. V was shortened by 10 bases and J by 3 bases, with 15 bases between the two germline ends. Looked up from germline, CDR1 is MNHEY and CDR2 is SVGAGI.

This chain uses TRBV7-8 with TRBJ2-2; D gene ambiguous. Trimming pared 7 bases from V and 0 bases from J, leaving 12 bases between. Germline loops: CDR1 SGHVS, CDR2 FQNEAQ. This CDR3 is 15 amino acids long. The DNA of the CDR3 is TGTGCCAGCAACCCGCGTCGGGCGAACACCGGGGAGCTGTTTTTT. Its translation is CASNPRRANTGELFF.

The gene calls are TRBV18 and TRBJ2-7; D may be TRBD2 (6 bases). Looked up from germline, CDR1 is KGHSH and CDR2 is LQKENI. There are 14 residues in the CDR3. Trimming pared 3 bases from V and 12 bases from J, leaving 21 bases between. Here the CDR3 reads CASSPTRDSTSLYF. For the CDR3, the DNA is TGTGCCAGCTCACCGACCCGGGACTCCACCTCGTTGTACTTC.

This chain connects TRBV20-1 to TRBJ2-3; TRBD2 aligns across 11 bases. The CDR3 length is 17 residues. The V gene end was trimmed by 3 bases and the J gene end by 0 bases; junction bases not matched to a gene: 8. CDR1 is DFQATT, CDR2 SNEGSKA, per germline (reference sequence). The CDR3 DNA follows: TGCAGTGCTAGTGGGCCTAGGACTAGCGGGAGCACAGATACGCAGTATTTT. Translation: CSASGPRTSGSTDTQYF.

The J gene is TRBJ1-5, the V gene TRBV2, with D maybe TRBD1 (6 bases). Germline loops: CDR1 SNHLY, CDR2 FYNNEI. The CDR3 runs 15 residues. V lost 3 bases, J lost 11 bases, and 20 bases lay in between. CDR3 amino acids: CASSDQGIGLPAQHF. CDR3 nucleotide sequence: TGTGCCAGCAGTGATCAGGGGATAGGTCTCCCAGCCCAGCATTTT.

The chain joins TRBV18 to TRBJ2-3; possibly TRBD1 for D (5 bases). Germline CDR1 is KGHSH and CDR2 is LQKENI. CDR3 length: 14 residues. Trimming cost V 2 bases and J 4 bases, with 10 bases left between them. In DNA, the CDR3 is TGTGCCAGCTCACCAGGGGCCCAATCAGATACGCAGTATTTT. Its translation: CASSPGAQSDTQYF.

The chain carries TRBV4-1 and TRBJ1-2; 8 bases match TRBD1. The CDR3 runs 16 residues. CDR1 and CDR2 from the germline V gene are MGHRA and YSYEKL. The V gene end was trimmed by 2 bases and the J gene end by 4 bases; junction bases not matched to a gene: 9. CDR3 nucleotide sequence: TGCGCCAGCAGCCAATTTCCGGGACAGGCCGGCTATGGCTACACCTTC. Protein product: CASSQFPGQAGYGYTF.

The chain has TRBV5-6 and TRBJ2-7, with D possibly matching TRBD2 (6 bases). The CDR3 runs 13 residues. Germline V lookup: CDR1 SGHDT, CDR2 YYEEEE. Trimming shortened V by 5 bases and J by 7 bases, and 16 bases separated the two germline ends. The CDR3 coding sequence is TGTGCCAGCAGTTTTGCCCCGGCGGGAGAGCAGTACGTC. Its protein product is CASSFAPAGEQYV.

The J gene is TRBJ2-7, the V gene TRBV7-2; 7 bases are a match to TRBD1. The junction had 8 bases not matched to a gene; V was cut back by 2 bases and J by 4 bases. The CDR3 covers 15 residues. Germline V lookup: CDR1 SGHTA, CDR2 FQGNSA. CDR3 sequence reads: CASSLRTGGEYEQYF. DNA for the CDR3: TGTGCCAGCAGCTTACGGACAGGTGGAGAATACGAGCAGTACTTC. The whole variable domain, filled in from reference TRBV7-2 and TRBJ2-7, reads GAGVSQSPSNKVTEKGKDVELRCDPISGHTALYWYRQSLGQGLEFLIYFQGNSAPDKSGLPSDRFSAERTGGSVSTLTIQRTQQEDSAVYLCASSLRTGGEYEQYFGPGTRLTVT.

The chain uses TRBV15 and TRBJ2-1, with 7 bases that match TRBD1. There are 16 residues in the CDR3. Trimming cost V 1 base and J 8 bases; bases outside gene matches: 11. CDR1 is LNHNV, CDR2 YYDKDF, per germline (reference sequence). CDR3 bases: TGTGCCACCAGCAGAGGAAAGGGGGCAGGAGGTCATGAGCAGTTCTTC. It specifies CATSRGKGAGGHEQFF.

The chain recombines TRBV7-2 with TRBJ2-7; D is possibly TRBD1 (6 bases). Germline assignment: CDR1 SGHTA and CDR2 FQGNSA. Trimming removed 4 bases from V and 1 base from J, with 14 bases in between. This CDR3 region has 15 residues. This chain's CDR3 is CASSSAGTSSYEQYF. CDR3 nucleotides: TGTGCCAGCAGCTCAGCCGGGACAAGTTCCTACGAGCAGTACTTC.

The genes are TRBV11-2 and TRBJ1-6; D is ambiguous. The CDR3 is made up of 13 amino acids. In germline, CDR1 is SGHAT, CDR2 FQNNGV. V was clipped by 0 bases and J by 11 bases, with 8 bases between them. As DNA, the CDR3 is TGTGCCAGCAGCTTAGATCGGAGGGCACCCCTCCACTTT. It yields the protein CASSLDRRAPLHF.